This TCR beta chain was sequenced in a study of blood T cell repertoires in COVID-19. Germline values: CDR1 LNHDA, CDR2 SQIVND (reference sequence). The J segment lost 5 bases and the V segment lost 5 bases, leaving 5 bases of the junction unmatched. The CDR3 consists of 15 residues. The table came from immunoSEQ multiplex PCR; TCRdb's copy has only in-frame clones and leaves some out. The table records some 260,000 clones, roughly 80% of them present only once. In its sample, this clone was seen a few times. Sequences were obtained from PBMCs or T cells enriched from blood (not recorded which). The chain is built from TRBV19 and TRBJ1-5; 11 bases match TRBD1. The sequence came from a man aged 25 to 45 with acute COVID-19. CDR3 bases: TGTGCCAGTAGTTCGGGACAGGGGGGGGATCAGCCCCAGCATTTT. Protein product: CASSSGQGGDQPQHF.